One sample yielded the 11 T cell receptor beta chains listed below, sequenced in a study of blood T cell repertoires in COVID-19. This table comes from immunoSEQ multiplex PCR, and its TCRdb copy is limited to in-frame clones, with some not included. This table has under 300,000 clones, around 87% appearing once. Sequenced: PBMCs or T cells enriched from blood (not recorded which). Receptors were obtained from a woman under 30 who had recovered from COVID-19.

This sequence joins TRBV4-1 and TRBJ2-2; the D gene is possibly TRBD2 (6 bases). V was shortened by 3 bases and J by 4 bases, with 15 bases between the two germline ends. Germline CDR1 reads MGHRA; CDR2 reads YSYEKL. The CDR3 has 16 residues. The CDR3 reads CASSHPGTAPTGELFF. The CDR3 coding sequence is TGCGCCAGCAGCCACCCCGGGACTGCCCCCACCGGGGAGCTGTTTTTT.

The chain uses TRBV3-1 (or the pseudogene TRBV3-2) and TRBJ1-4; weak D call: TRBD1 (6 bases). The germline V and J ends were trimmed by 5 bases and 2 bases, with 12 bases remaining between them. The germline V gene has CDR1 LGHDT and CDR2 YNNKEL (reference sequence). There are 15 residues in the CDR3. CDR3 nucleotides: TGTGCCAGCAGCAGACAGGCGTCCACTAATGAAAAACTGTTTTTT. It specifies CASSRQASTNEKLFF.

The CDR3 DNA is TGTGCCAGCAGCCAAGACGGGGGGCTTGGCACAGATACGCAGTATTTT. Translated, it gives CASSQDGGLGTDTQYF. The V call is TRBV3-1 (or the pseudogene TRBV3-2), the J call TRBJ2-3; a weak D match, TRBD2 (7 bases). This CDR3 contains 16 residues. Trimming removed 0 bases at V and 1 base at J, with 11 bases between. Germline loops: CDR1 LGHDT, CDR2 YNNKEL (reference sequence).

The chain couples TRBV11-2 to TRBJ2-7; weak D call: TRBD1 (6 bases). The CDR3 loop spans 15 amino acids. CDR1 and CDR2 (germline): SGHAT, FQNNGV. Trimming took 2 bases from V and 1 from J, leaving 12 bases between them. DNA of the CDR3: TGTGCCAGCAGCTTAATGGGGACACCTTCCTACGAGCAGTACTTC. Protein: CASSLMGTPSYEQYF.

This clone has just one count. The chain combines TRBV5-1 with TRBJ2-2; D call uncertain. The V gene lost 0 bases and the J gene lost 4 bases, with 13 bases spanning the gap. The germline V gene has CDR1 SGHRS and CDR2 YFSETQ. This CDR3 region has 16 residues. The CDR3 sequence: CASSLEPGTFTGELFF. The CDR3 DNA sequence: TGCGCCAGCAGCTTGGAACCAGGAACGTTCACCGGGGAGCTGTTTTTT.

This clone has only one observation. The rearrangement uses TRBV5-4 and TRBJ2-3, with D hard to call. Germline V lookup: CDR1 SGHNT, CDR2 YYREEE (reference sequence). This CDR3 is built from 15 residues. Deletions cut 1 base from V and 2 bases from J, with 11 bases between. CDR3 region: CASSLRSRSTDTQYF. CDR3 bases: TGTGCCAGCAGCTTGCGTTCCAGGTCCACAGATACGCAGTATTTT.

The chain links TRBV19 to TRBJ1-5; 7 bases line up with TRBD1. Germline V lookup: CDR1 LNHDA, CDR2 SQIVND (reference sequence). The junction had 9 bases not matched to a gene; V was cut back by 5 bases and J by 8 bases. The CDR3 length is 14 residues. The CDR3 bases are TGTGCCAGTAGTCCTAGACAGGGCGGGGAGCCCCAGCATTTT. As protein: CASSPRQGGEPQHF.

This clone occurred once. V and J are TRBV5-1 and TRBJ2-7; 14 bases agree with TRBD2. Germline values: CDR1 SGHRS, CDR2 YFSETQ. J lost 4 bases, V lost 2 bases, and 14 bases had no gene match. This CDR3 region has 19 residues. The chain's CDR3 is CASSLRTSGGNAPRYEQYF. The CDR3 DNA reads TGCGCCAGCAGCTTACGGACTAGCGGGGGGAACGCGCCAAGGTACGAGCAGTACTTC.

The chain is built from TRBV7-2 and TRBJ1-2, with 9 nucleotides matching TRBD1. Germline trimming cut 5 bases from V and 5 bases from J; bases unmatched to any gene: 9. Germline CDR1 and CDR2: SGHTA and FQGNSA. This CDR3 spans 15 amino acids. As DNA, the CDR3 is TGTGCCAGCAGCAAACGCCCCGGGACAGGGTATGGCTACACCTTC. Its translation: CASSKRPGTGYGYTF. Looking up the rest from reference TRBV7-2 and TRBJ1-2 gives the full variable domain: GAGVSQSPSNKVTEKGKDVELRCDPISGHTALYWYRQSLGQGLEFLIYFQGNSAPDKSGLPSDRFSAERTGGSVSTLTIQRTQQEDSAVYLCASSKRPGTGYGYTFGSGTRLTVV.

CDR3 in amino acids: CASSEGLAGAPIHTDTQYF. The CDR3 region has the DNA TGTGCCAGCAGCGAGGGACTAGCGGGGGCCCCCATACACACAGATACGCAGTATTTT. The chain links TRBV5-6 to TRBJ2-3, with 14 bases identical to TRBD2. Trimming removed 4 bases from V and 2 bases from J; junction bases left unmatched: 12. The CDR3 runs to 19 residues. In germline, CDR1 is SGHDT, CDR2 YYEEEE.

As DNA, the CDR3 is TGTGCCAGCAGCCAAGATCCCATGGGCGGGGGGGCCGTAAACATTCAGTACTTC. Its protein is CASSQDPMGGGAVNIQYF. The chain uses TRBV3-1 (or the pseudogene TRBV3-2) and TRBJ2-4; 9 nucleotides match TRBD2. Germline CDR1 LGHDT, CDR2 YNNKEL (reference sequence). The junction had 12 bases not matched to a gene; V was cut back by 0 bases and J by 6 bases. This CDR3 has 18 amino acids.